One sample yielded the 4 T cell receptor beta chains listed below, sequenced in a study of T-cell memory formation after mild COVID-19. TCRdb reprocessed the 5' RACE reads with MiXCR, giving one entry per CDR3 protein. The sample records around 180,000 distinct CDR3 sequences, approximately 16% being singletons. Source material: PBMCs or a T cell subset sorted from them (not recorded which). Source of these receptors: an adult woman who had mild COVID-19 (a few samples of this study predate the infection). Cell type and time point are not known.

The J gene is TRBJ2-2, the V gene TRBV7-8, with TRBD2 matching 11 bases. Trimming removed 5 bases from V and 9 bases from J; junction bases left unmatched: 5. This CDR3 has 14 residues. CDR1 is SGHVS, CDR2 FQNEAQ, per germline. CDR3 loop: CASSLGTSGRELFF. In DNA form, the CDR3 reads TGTGCCAGCAGCCTAGGGACTAGCGGACGGGAGCTGTTTTTT.

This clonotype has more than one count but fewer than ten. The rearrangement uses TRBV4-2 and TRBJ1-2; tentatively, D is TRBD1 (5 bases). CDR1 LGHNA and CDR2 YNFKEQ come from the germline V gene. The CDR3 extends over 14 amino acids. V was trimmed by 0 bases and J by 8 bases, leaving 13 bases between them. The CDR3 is CASSQEDTQGGYTF. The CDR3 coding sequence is TGTGCCAGCAGCCAAGAGGACACTCAAGGGGGCTACACCTTC.

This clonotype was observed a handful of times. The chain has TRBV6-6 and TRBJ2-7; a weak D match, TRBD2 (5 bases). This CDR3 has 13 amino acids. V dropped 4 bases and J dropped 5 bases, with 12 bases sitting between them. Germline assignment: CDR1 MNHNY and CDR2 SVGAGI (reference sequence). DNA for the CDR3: TGTGCCAGCAGTTTTACTAGTAATCACGAGCAGTACTTC. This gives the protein CASSFTSNHEQYF.

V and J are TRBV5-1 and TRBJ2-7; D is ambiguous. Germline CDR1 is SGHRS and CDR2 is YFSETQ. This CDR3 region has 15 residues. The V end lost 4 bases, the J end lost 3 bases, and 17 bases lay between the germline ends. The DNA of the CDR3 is TGCGCCAGCAGCCCCGACCCACGGGTTAGCTACGAGCAGTACTTC. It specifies CASSPDPRVSYEQYF.